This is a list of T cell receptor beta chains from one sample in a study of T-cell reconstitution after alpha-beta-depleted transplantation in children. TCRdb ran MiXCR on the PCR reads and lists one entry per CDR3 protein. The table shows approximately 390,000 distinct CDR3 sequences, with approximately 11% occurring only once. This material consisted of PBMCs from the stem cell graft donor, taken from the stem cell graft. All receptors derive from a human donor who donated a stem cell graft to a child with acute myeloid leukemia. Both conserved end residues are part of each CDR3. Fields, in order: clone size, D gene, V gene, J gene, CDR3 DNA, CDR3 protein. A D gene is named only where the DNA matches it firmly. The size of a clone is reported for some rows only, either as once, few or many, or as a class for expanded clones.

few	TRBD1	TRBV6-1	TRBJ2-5	TGTGCCTGCTCCGGGACAGGGGTTACGGAGACCCAGTACTTC	CACSGTGVTETQYF
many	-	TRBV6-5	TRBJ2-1	TGTGCCAGCAGTTACGCCGGGGGCGCCTCCTACAATGAGCAGTTCTTC	CASSYAGGASYNEQFF
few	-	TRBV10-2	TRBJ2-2	TGCGCCAGCAGTGAGCAGGGCGGGAACACCGGGGAGCTGTTTTTT	CASSEQGGNTGELFF
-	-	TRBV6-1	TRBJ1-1	TGTGCCAGCAGTCCCGATCAGCTGAACACTGAAGCTTTCTTT	CASSPDQLNTEAFF
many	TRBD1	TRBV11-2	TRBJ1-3	TGTGCCAGCAGCGCGAAACAGGGGATCTCTGGAAACACCATATATTTT	CASSAKQGISGNTIYF
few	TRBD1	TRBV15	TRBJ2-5	TGTGCCACCAGCAGAGATAGGGGGCGCGGGCAGACCCAGTACTTC	CATSRDRGRGQTQYF
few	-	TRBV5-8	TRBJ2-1	TGTGCCAGCAGCTTGGAGTTCTTC	CASSLEFF
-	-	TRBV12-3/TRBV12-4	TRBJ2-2	TGTGCCAGCAAACCCCTTTCGGGGCGCGGGGAGCTGTTTTTT	CASKPLSGRGELFF
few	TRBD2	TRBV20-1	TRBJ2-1	TGCAGTGCTAGAATCGCGGGGGGTTCCTACAATGAGCAGTTCTTC	CSARIAGGSYNEQFF
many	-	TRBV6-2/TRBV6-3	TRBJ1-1	TGTGCCAGCAGTTACCAGGGGAACACTGAAGCTTTCTTT	CASSYQGNTEAFF
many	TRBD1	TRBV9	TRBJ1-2	TGTGCCAGCAGCGTAGTCCCGGACAGGGCCGAGGGTGGCTACACCTTC	CASSVVPDRAEGGYTF
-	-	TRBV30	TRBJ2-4	TGTGCCTGGAGTGTGGGGCTTGGACTACCAGTTCAGTACTTC	CAWSVGLGLPVQYF
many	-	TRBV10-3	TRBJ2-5	TGTGCCATCAGGGAGACACAACAAGAGACCCAGTACTTC	CAIRETQQETQYF
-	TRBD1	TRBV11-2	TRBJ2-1	TGTGCCAGCAGCTACTCCAGGGGGCGCGTGGATGAGCAGTTCTTC	CASSYSRGRVDEQFF
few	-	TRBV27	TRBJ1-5	TGTGCCAGCAGCCTGGGTGTTTCGGGGCAGCCCCAGCATTTT	CASSLGVSGQPQHF
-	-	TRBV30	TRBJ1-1	TGTGCCTGGAGTCGGCAGGCGAACACTGAAGCTTTCTTT	CAWSRQANTEAFF
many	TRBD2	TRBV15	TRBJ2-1	TGTGCCACCAGCAGAGAAGGCGGGGGATTCAATGAGCAGTTCTTC	CATSREGGGFNEQFF
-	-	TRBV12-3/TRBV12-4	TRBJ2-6	TGTGCCAGCAGTTTCAGCCAGTCTGGGGCCCACGTCCTGACTTTC	CASSFSQSGAHVLTF
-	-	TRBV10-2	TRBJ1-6	TGCGCCAGCAGTGAGTCGATTTTCAGGGAAGCTGGTTCACCCCTCCACTTT	CASSESIFREAGSPLHF
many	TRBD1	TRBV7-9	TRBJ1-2	TGTGCCAGCAGCTCCCCGGGACAGGGTTACTATGGCTACACCTTC	CASSSPGQGYYGYTF
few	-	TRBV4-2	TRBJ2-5	TGTGCCAGCAGCCAGGGGGGGCAGTGGGAGACCCAGTACTTC	CASSQGGQWETQYF
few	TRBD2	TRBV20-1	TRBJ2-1	TGCAGTGCTAGAGATCTGGGACTAGCGGCGAATGAGCAGTTCTTC	CSARDLGLAANEQFF
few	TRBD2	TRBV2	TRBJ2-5	TGTGCCAGCAGTATTTTAGCGGGAGGGGGAGAGACCCAGTACTTC	CASSILAGGGETQYF
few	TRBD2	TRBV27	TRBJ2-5	TGTGCCAGCAGTTTACGCTGGACTAGCGGGGGACAAGAGACCCAGTACTTC	CASSLRWTSGGQETQYF
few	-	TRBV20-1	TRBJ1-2	TGCAGTGCTACCTCCCCCGACGCAGGCAACTATGGCTACACCTTC	CSATSPDAGNYGYTF
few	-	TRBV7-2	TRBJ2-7	TGTGCCAGCAGCTTAGTGACAGATGCCGACTACGAGCAGTACTTC	CASSLVTDADYEQYF
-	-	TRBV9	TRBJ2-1	TGTGCCAGCAGCGTATCAGGGTTGGGCAATGAGCAGTTCTTC	CASSVSGLGNEQFF
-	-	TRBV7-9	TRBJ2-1	TGTGCCAGCAGGTCGAACTACAATGAGCAGTTCTTC	CASRSNYNEQFF
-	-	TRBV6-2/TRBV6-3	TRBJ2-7	TGTGCCAGCAAAACAGGGCTCTCCTACGAGCAGTACTTC	CASKTGLSYEQYF
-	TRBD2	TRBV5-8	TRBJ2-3	TGTGCCAGCGCGGGGGTACCAGATACGCAGTATTTT	CASAGVPDTQYF
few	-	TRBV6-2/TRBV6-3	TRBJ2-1	TGTGCCAGCAGTTATTCGGCACCGGGGGCCTACAATGAGCAGTTCTTC	CASSYSAPGAYNEQFF
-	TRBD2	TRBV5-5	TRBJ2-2	TGTGCCAGCAGCTTATGGGGACTAGCTTTGAACACCGGGGAGCTGTTTTTT	CASSLWGLALNTGELFF
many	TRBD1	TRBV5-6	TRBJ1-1	TGTGCCAGCAGCTCGGACCGACAGGGGAGAACTGAAGCTTTCTTT	CASSSDRQGRTEAFF